Following are 19 T cell receptor beta chains from one sample sequenced in a study of identical twins. TCRdb reanalysed the 5' RACE reads using MiXCR and keeps one entry per CDR3 protein. The table has about 660,000 distinct CDR3 sequences, less than 10% seen once. In addition, the sample was reused for a study of yellow fever vaccine responses in identical twins.

Sequenced material: PBMCs. These receptors came from a woman aged 18-29 years in good health.

The V gene is TRBV7-9, the J gene TRBJ1-1, with no clear D. Trimming removed 5 bases at V and 4 bases at J, with 17 bases between. The CDR3 is 15 amino acids. Germline values: CDR1 SEHNR, CDR2 FQNEAQ (reference sequence). Here the CDR3 reads CASSPDRGSGTEAFF. The CDR3 DNA reads TGTGCCAGCAGCCCAGACCGGGGTTCAGGCACTGAAGCTTTCTTT. Full variable domain (rest looked up from reference TRBV7-9 and TRBJ1-1): DTGVSQNPRHKITKRGQNVTFRCDPISEHNRLYWYRQTLGQGPEFLTYFQNEAQLEKSRLLSDRFSAERPKGSFSTLEIQRTEQGDSAMYLCASSPDRGSGTEAFFGQGTRLTVV.

This clonotype occurred once. A much larger clonotype is one base distant, so this may be a read error. This chain links TRBV6-5 with TRBJ2-7, with 10 bases that match TRBD2. The CDR3 has 18 residues. V lost 4 bases and J lost 7; bases outside the gene matches: 19. Germline V gene data show CDR1 as MNHEY and CDR2 as SVGAGI. CDR3 amino acids: CASSFSGASGGLDLEQYF. The CDR3 DNA follows: TGTGCCAGCAGTTTCTCCGGGGCTAGCGGGGGCCTTGACCTTGAGCAGTACTTC.

The chain links TRBV5-4 to TRBJ2-1, with D maybe TRBD2 (6 bases). CDR1 is SGHNT and CDR2 is YYREEE in the germline V gene (reference sequence). The CDR3 has 15 amino acids. V lost 0 bases and J 6 bases, leaving 13 bases between the germline ends. The chain's CDR3 is CASSLGPMGGNEQFF. The CDR3 DNA reads as TGTGCCAGCAGCTTGGGCCCCATGGGAGGCAATGAGCAGTTCTTC.

The V and J genes are TRBV6-2 or TRBV6-3 and TRBJ1-1; no firm D call. Between the trimmed V and J ends, which lost 9 bases and 4 bases, there was a span of 18 bases. This CDR3 is built from 14 residues. Germline V lookup: CDR1 MNHEY, CDR2 SVGEGT. In DNA, the CDR3 is TGTGCCAGTTTAAAAAGGGTCGGGATCACTGAAGCTTTCTTT. It encodes CASLKRVGITEAFF.

The chain links TRBV28 to TRBJ2-7, with D possibly being TRBD2 (6 bases). CDR1 is MDHEN, CDR2 SYDVKM, per germline. The length of the CDR3 is 14 residues. The V and J ends lost 3 bases and 4 bases respectively, with 13 bases between them. This CDR3 is CASSFAGIPYEQYF. The DNA for the CDR3 is TGTGCCAGCAGTTTCGCGGGGATCCCATACGAGCAGTACTTC.

This clonotype was detected a few times. The chain carries TRBV3-1 and TRBJ1-2; 8 bases line up with TRBD1. The CDR3 contains 14 residues. V lost 4 bases to trimming and J lost 2 bases; unmatched junction nucleotides: 3. CDR1 LGHDT and CDR2 YNNKEL come from the germline V gene (reference sequence). CDR3 in amino acids: CASSLRTGNYGYTF. In DNA, the CDR3 is TGTGCCAGCAGCCTGCGGACAGGGAACTATGGCTACACCTTC.

V usage is TRBV28 and J usage is TRBJ2-5; 8 nucleotides align to TRBD1. Germline CDR1 and CDR2: MDHEN and SYDVKM. This CDR3 comprises 14 residues. J lost 4 bases, V lost 6 bases, and 7 bases had no gene match. CDR3 DNA: TGTGCCAGCAGCATCCGACAGGGGCGAGAGACCCAGTACTTC. This codes for CASSIRQGRETQYF.

This clonotype was counted between two and nine times. The V and J genes are TRBV6-2 or TRBV6-3 and TRBJ2-2; 9 bases map to TRBD2. V lost 5 bases, J lost 3 bases, and 10 bases stayed unmatched. The CDR3 spans 17 residues. Germline V gene data show CDR1 as MNHEY and CDR2 as SVGEGT. The chain's CDR3 is CASSQDWIAGDTGELFF. The CDR3, as DNA: TGTGCCAGCAGTCAAGACTGGATAGCGGGAGACACCGGGGAGCTGTTTTTT.

A few counts support this clonotype. The V gene is TRBV2, the J gene TRBJ1-5; D gene uncertain. CDR3 length equals 13 residues. Germline CDR1 SNHLY, CDR2 FYNNEI. Trimming removed 11 bases from V and 0 bases from J, with 11 bases in between. The CDR3 region is CAGTINSNQPQHF. CDR3 nucleotides: TGTGCCGGAACAATAAATAGCAATCAGCCCCAGCATTTT.

This clonotype was counted ten times or more. The chain couples TRBV10-3 to TRBJ2-3; 10 bases are shared with TRBD2. V lost 6 bases and J lost 5; bases outside the gene matches: 11. Looked up from germline, CDR1 is ENHRY and CDR2 is SYGVKD. This CDR3 spans 16 amino acids. The CDR3, as DNA: TGTGCCATCAGCTCTAGCGGGAGTCCCCCCGGAGATACGCAGTATTTT. The encoded protein is CAISSSGSPPGDTQYF.

This clonotype was seen many times. This chain links TRBV12-3 or TRBV12-4 with TRBJ2-7, with 8 bases lining up with TRBD1. The CDR3 totals 13 residues. V lost 10 bases, J lost 3 bases, and 8 bases stayed unmatched. The CDR3 DNA follows: TGTGCCACAAATGGCGGACAGGGCTACGAGCAGTACTTC. Translated, it gives CATNGGQGYEQYF.

This clonotype showed up many times. The chain employs TRBV29-1 and TRBJ1-1; 7 nucleotides match TRBD1. Trimming took 5 bases from V and 0 from J; bases not matched to a gene: 15. This CDR3 comprises 17 residues. From germline, CDR1 is SQVTM and CDR2 ANQGSEA. CDR3 DNA sequence: TGCAGCGTTAAAAGACAGGGAATGGGATTCATGAACACTGAAGCTTTCTTT. It specifies CSVKRQGMGFMNTEAFF.

The chain joins TRBV5-1 to TRBJ2-6; 7 bases fit TRBD1. Germline loops: CDR1 SGHRS, CDR2 YFSETQ. Unmatched junction bases numbered 6, after V lost 0 bases and J lost 0 bases. This CDR3 region has 18 residues. The CDR3 region is CASSLEGTVSSGANVLTF. In DNA, the CDR3 is TGCGCCAGCAGCTTGGAAGGGACAGTAAGCTCTGGGGCCAACGTCCTGACTTTC.

This clonotype has a handful of counts. The chain links TRBV4-3 to TRBJ2-7; 8 bases map to TRBD2. This CDR3 spans 17 amino acids. The ends lost 2 bases at V and 4 bases at J; junction bases unmatched: 13. Germline lookup yields CDR1 LGHNA and CDR2 YSLEER. In DNA form, the CDR3 reads TGCGCCAGCAGCCAATCACGTGGGGTAGCGGGAATTTACGAGCAGTACTTC. It specifies CASSQSRGVAGIYEQYF.

V is TRBV7-9 and J is TRBJ2-5; 7 bases fit TRBD1. Germline V gene data show CDR1 as SEHNR and CDR2 as FQNEAQ (reference sequence). Trimming took 5 bases from V and 0 from J; bases not matched to a gene: 12. This CDR3 is 17 amino acids long. The CDR3 sequence is CASSPQGVLSYQETQYF. The CDR3 DNA is TGTGCCAGCAGCCCCCAGGGGGTCCTTTCGTACCAAGAGACCCAGTACTTC. Supplemented by reference TRBV7-9 and TRBJ2-5, the full variable domain reads DTGVSQNPRHKITKRGQNVTFRCDPISEHNRLYWYRQTLGQGPEFLTYFQNEAQLEKSRLLSDRFSAERPKGSFSTLEIQRTEQGDSAMYLCASSPQGVLSYQETQYFGPGTRLLVL.

This clonotype appeared a few times. V gene TRBV5-5 combines with J gene TRBJ2-2; a possible D gene is TRBD1 (6 bases). Trimming stripped 1 base from V and 6 bases from J, with 16 bases between. Germline V gene sequence: CDR1 SGHKS, CDR2 YYEKEE (reference sequence). The CDR3 covers 16 residues. CDR3 DNA: TGTGCCAGCAGCTTGTGGTCACAGGGAGTCGCCGGGGAGCTGTTTTTT. Translation: CASSLWSQGVAGELFF.

The J gene is TRBJ2-2, the V gene TRBV11-2, with no clear D. V lost 3 bases and J 0 bases, leaving 14 bases between the germline ends. CDR1 is SGHAT and CDR2 is FQNNGV in the germline V gene. This CDR3 region has 17 residues. In DNA, the CDR3 is TGTGCCAGCAGCTTTAAAGGTCGGGTAGCGAACACCGGGGAGCTGTTTTTT. Protein sequence: CASSFKGRVANTGELFF.

This rearrangement joins TRBV20-1 to TRBJ2-1; D assignment may be TRBD1 or TRBD2 (5 bases each). Germline CDR1 is DFQATT and CDR2 is SNEGSKA (reference sequence). Trimming removed 6 bases from V and 6 bases from J, with 18 bases in between. The CDR3 contains 14 residues. The CDR3 sequence is CSAPHSGTPNEQFF. DNA for the CDR3: TGCAGTGCCCCTCATTCCGGGACCCCCAATGAGCAGTTCTTC.

This chain joins TRBV6-5 and TRBJ2-7; TRBD1 matches 9 bases. Germline V gives CDR1 MNHEY, CDR2 SVGAGI. The CDR3 is 15 residues long. V lost 2 bases and J lost 4; bases outside the gene matches: 6. CDR3 sequence: CASSYGQGPPYEQYF. CDR3 sequence (DNA): TGTGCCAGCAGTTACGGACAGGGGCCCCCATACGAGCAGTACTTC.